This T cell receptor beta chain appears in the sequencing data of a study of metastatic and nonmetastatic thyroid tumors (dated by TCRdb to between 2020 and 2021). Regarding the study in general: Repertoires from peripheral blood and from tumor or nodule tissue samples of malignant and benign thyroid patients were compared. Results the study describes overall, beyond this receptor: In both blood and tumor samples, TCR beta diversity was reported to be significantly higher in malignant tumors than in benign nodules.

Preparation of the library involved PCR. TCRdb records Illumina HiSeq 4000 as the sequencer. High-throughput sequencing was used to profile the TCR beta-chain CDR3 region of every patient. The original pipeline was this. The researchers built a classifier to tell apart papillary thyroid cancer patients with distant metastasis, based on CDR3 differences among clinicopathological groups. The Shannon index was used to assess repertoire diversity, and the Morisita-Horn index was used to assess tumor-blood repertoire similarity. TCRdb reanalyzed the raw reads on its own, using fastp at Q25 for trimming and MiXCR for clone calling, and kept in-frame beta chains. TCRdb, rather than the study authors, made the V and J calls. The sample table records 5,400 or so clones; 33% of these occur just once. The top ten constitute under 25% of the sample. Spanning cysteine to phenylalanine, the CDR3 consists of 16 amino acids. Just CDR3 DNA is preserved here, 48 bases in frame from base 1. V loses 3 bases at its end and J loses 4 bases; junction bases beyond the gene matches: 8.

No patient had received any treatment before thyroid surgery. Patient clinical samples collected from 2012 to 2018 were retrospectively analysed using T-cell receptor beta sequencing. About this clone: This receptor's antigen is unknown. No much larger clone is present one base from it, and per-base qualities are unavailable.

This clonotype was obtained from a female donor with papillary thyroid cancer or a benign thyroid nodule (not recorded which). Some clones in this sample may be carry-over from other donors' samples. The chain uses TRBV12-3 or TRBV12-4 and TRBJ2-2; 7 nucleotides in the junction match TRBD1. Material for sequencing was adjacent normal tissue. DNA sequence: TGTGCCAGCAGTTTGGTACTGCCAGGGGGCACCGGGGAGCTGTTTTTT. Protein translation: CASSLVLPGGTGELFF.